Below, 3 T cell receptor beta chains from the same sample are listed, as sequenced in a study of blood T cell repertoires in COVID-19. Clones were read by immunoSEQ multiplex PCR, and TCRdb kept only the in-frame ones, dropping some. Of some 110,000 clones detected, approximately 86% appear once; the ten largest clones hold roughly 4%. Sequences were obtained from peripheral blood. These TCRs come from a man aged 35-49 years with acute or convalescent COVID-19.

V and J are TRBV7-9 and TRBJ1-2, with 8 bases identical to TRBD1. Germline V gene sequence: CDR1 SEHNR, CDR2 FQNEAQ (reference sequence). The CDR3 runs to 14 residues. Losses at the gene ends were 2 bases for V and 3 bases for J; bases not matched to a gene: 2. The CDR3 sequence: CASSLTTGDYGYTF. Written as DNA, the CDR3 is TGTGCCAGCAGCTTAACGACAGGGGACTATGGCTACACCTTC.

CDR3 region: CASSATSGELFF. CDR3 nucleotide sequence: TGTGCCAGCAGCGCTACGAGCGGGGAGCTGTTTTTT. The genes are TRBV9 and TRBJ2-2; D remains ambiguous. The V end was cut by 3 bases, the J end by 7 bases, with 7 bases between. The CDR3 sequence is 12 residues long. Germline CDR1 reads SGDLS; CDR2 reads YYNGEE.

The CDR3 region has the DNA TGTGCCAGCAGTGGACAGGGGGCGGACAATCAGCCCCAGCATTTT. Translated: CASSGQGADNQPQHF. This rearrangement joins TRBV5-6 to TRBJ1-5; TRBD1 agrees at 11 bases. CDR1 and CDR2 from the germline V gene are SGHDT and YYEEEE. The trim removed 5 bases at V and 3 bases at J, leaving 4 bases unmatched. This CDR3 comprises 15 residues.